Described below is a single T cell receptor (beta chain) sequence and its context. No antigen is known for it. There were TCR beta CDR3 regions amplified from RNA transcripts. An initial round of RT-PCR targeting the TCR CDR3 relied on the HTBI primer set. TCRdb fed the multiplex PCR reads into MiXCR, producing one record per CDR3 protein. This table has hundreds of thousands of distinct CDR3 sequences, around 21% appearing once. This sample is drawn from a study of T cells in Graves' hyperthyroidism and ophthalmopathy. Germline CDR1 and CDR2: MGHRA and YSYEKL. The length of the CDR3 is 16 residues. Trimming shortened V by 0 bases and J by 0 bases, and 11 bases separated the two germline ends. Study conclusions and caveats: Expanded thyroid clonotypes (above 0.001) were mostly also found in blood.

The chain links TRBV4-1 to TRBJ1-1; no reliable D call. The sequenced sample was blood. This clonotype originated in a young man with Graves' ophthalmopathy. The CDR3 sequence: CASSQEGQSMNTEAFF. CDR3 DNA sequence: TGCGCCAGCAGCCAAGAAGGTCAATCGATGAACACTGAAGCTTTCTTT.